Sequencing of this T cell receptor beta chain was carried out in a study of cytomegalovirus exposure and HLA in healthy donors. Germline CDR1 reads GTSNPN; CDR2 reads SVGIG (reference sequence). The CDR3 is 13 residues long. Trimming removed 2 bases from V and 2 bases from J, with 9 bases in between. Study outcomes and limitations: Within an earlier analysis, most TCR beta V segments proved productive either about 90% or about 30% of the time. Among the CMV-associated chains, three were confirmed in vitro as specific for CMV antigens. For presence/absence analyses, sequencing depth was assumed to be roughly uniform across donors.

Note on this clone: Its antigen is as yet unknown.

Both 60 Vbeta primers and 13 Jbeta primers went into the PCR. Generated by immunoSEQ multiplex PCR, the TCRdb table keeps only in-frame clones and is missing some. The sample has around 130,000 clones; around 72% are singletons. The receptor's source is a young woman in good health and CMV-seronegative. Sequencing was done on a sample of PBMCs. V is TRBV30 and J is TRBJ1-1; TRBD1 is a possible D gene (5 bases). CDR3 nucleotides: TGTGCCTGGAGTCTCAGGGCCAACACTGAAGCTTTCTTT. Amino acid sequence: CAWSLRANTEAFF.